This T cell receptor beta chain was identified during a study of human T cells and chemical hapten exposure. Study in general: Patch testing placed 0.01% DPC on the upper back, with readings at 6 days. Affected patients, primarily female, had alopecia areata, totalis or universalis.

Unique molecular identifiers were affixed to discrete cDNA molecules within the library. A single record per CDR3 protein comes from TCRdb applying MiXCR to the RACE reads. The table lists about 340,000 distinct CDR3 sequences, 6% to 8.5% of them singletons. This clonotype has a count of ten or more. Its specificity is unknown. This sample's time point: patch test 1, 2 weeks after DPC sensitization. As for treatment: therapeutic diphenylcyclopropenone sensitization with weekly scalp DPC. Study findings and constraints: Positive correlation was observed between PT1 expanded TCR counts and patch test score.

This CDR3 region has 12 residues. V was clipped by 0 bases and J by 7 bases, with 6 bases between them. Germline V lookup: CDR1 SGHRS, CDR2 YFSETQ. The sequencing here drew on whole blood, taken in connection with sensitization to the hapten diphenylcyclopropenone (DPC). This sequence joins TRBV5-1 and TRBJ2-3, with D unclear. The sequence came from a woman in her late teens or twenties with alopecia areata. Some clones in this sample may be carry-over from other donors' samples. As DNA, the CDR3 is TGCGCCAGCAGCTTGGAGGCGAATACGCAGTATTTT. It is translated as CASSLEANTQYF.